Listed below are T cell receptor beta chains from one sample, sequenced in a study of OX40 agonist ivuxolimab in advanced cancers. Sequenced by immunoSEQ multiplex PCR; TCRdb stores in-frame clones only, minus some. The repertoire has tens of thousands of clones, over 75% of them found once; the top ten carry more than 20%. This specimen consisted of CD4+ or CD8+ T cells sorted from blood, obtained in a trial of the OX40 agonist ivuxolimab. These receptors originate from an adult with an advanced solid tumor such as melanoma, head and neck, liver or kidney cancer. Both conserved end residues are part of each CDR3. Fields, in order: CDR3 length, V gene, J gene, CDR3 protein.

cdr3_length: 15
v_call: TRBV7-9
j_call: TRBJ2-5
cdr3_aa: CASRDGREAQETQYF

cdr3_length: 16
v_call: TRBV7-9
j_call: TRBJ2-5
cdr3_aa: CASSRLAGPPQETQYF

cdr3_length: 13
v_call: TRBV5-1
j_call: TRBJ1-1
cdr3_aa: CASRSGVGTEAFF

cdr3_length: 16
v_call: TRBV28
j_call: TRBJ2-7
cdr3_aa: CASSFQTSGSRYEQYF

cdr3_length: 15
v_call: TRBV4-2
j_call: TRBJ1-4
cdr3_aa: CASSQSTGVLEKLFF

cdr3_length: 14
v_call: TRBV30
j_call: TRBJ2-5
cdr3_aa: CAWSVVAQQETQYF

cdr3_length: 15
v_call: TRBV11-2
j_call: TRBJ2-1
cdr3_aa: CASSPPGTGNNEQFF

cdr3_length: 14
v_call: TRBV30
j_call: TRBJ1-1
cdr3_aa: CAWKGVVCGTEAFF

cdr3_length: 9
v_call: TRBV5-5
j_call: TRBJ1-2
cdr3_aa: CASSDGYTF

cdr3_length: 14
v_call: TRBV30
j_call: TRBJ2-7
cdr3_aa: CAWSVMAGGYEQYF

cdr3_length: 18
v_call: TRBV27
j_call: TRBJ2-2
cdr3_aa: CASSQKGLAGGTTGELFF

cdr3_length: 14
v_call: TRBV29-1
j_call: TRBJ2-5
cdr3_aa: CSSQVGRGGETQYF

cdr3_length: 19
v_call: TRBV4-1
j_call: TRBJ2-1
cdr3_aa: CASSPWDRLGTSGSNEQFF